The source of this T cell receptor beta chain is a study of T cell responses to AZD1222 COVID-19 vaccine. Germline assignment: CDR1 MNHNY and CDR2 SVGAGI (reference sequence). CDR3 length: 16 residues. V was cut by 6 bases and J by 10 bases, with 27 bases left in between. Profiled with immunoSEQ multiplex PCR; TCRdb holds only in-frame clones, not every one. In the table there are about 60,000 clones, less than 90% of which are singletons. The sequencing here drew on peripheral blood, taken on day 0 of AZD1222 vaccination. This chain links TRBV6-6 with TRBJ1-1; D is unresolved. The source is an adult in good health. DNA for the CDR3: TGTGCCAGCAGCCACCCGCGGGGTGGGTTTAAGGTTACAGCTTTCTTT. Its protein is CASSHPRGGFKVTAFF.